This T cell receptor beta chain was retrieved from a study of cytomegalovirus exposure and HLA in healthy donors. In the study overall: Of approximately 400 genotyped donors, roughly 80% clustered with self-reported Caucasian donors.

Primers included in the PCR were 60 Vbeta and 13 Jbeta primers. The table came from immunoSEQ multiplex PCR; TCRdb's copy has only in-frame clones and leaves some out. The sample carries about 150,000 clones, 75% to 90% recorded once. Notes on this clone: Its ends do not fully match the called genes, so a read error is possible. This sample includes further DNA sequences coding for the same CDR3.

The CDR3 is 13 amino acids. From germline, CDR1 is KGHSY and CDR2 FQNENV. The chain recombines TRBV16 with TRBJ1-5; D gene uncertain. The clonotype comes from a male donor in good health and CMV-seronegative. Material for sequencing was PBMCs. CDR3 protein: CASSQTGNQPQHF. The CDR3, as DNA: TGTGCCAGCAGCCAAACGGGGAATCAGCCTCAGCATTTT. The variable domain in full, completed from reference TRBV16 and TRBJ1-5, reads GEEVAQTPKHLVRGEGQKAKLYCAPIKGHSYVFWYQQVLKNEFKFLISFQNENVFDETGMPKERFSAKCLPNSPCSLEIQATKLEDSAVYFCASSQTGNQPQHFGDGTRLSIL.